The source of this T cell receptor beta chain is a study of circulating and synovial CD4+ cells in juvenile arthritis. Overall study results and limits: CPL and bulk CD4 samples differed at least tenfold in T cell genomes. Compared with bulk blood, circulating pathogenic-like lymphocytes shared substantially more CDR3 sequences with synovial T cells. Circulating pathogenic-like and bulk T cells looked alike by Vbeta family usage.

This CDR3 comprises 14 residues. Trimming removed 4 bases from V and 3 bases from J; junction bases left unmatched: 8. Germline CDR1 GTSNPN, CDR2 SVGIG (reference sequence). Samples derive from patients with active juvenile idiopathic arthritis. Sequencing was performed with immunoSEQ multiplex PCR; in TCRdb, only in-frame clones are kept and a portion is missing. The sample lists 30,000 to 40,000 clones; nearly 95% were seen once. Comments on this clone: What it binds is not known.

The TCR comes from a human donor with juvenile idiopathic arthritis. This chain uses TRBV30 with TRBJ1-2; 7 bases agree with TRBD1. What was sequenced was CD4+ T cells from blood. The CDR3 reads CAWMTGLGDYGYTF. The DNA of the CDR3 is TGTGCCTGGATGACAGGGCTTGGGGACTATGGCTACACCTTC.